This T cell receptor (beta chain) comes out of a study of T cells after yellow fever vaccination. Study summary: When fractions had low cell numbers, they were prepared with SMART-Seq v4 Ultra Low Input. Study results and caveats: On re-exposure, the response was weaker but peaked faster, at day 5 versus 15.

5'RACE template switching added a universal primer site and UMIs to TCR cDNA. TCRdb itself ran the 5' RACE reads through MiXCR, one entry per CDR3 protein. The sample has 360,000 or so distinct CDR3 sequences; about 9.9% are singletons. This clonotype was recorded a few times. What it binds is not known. The CDR3 runs to 15 residues. V lost 3 bases to trimming and J lost 1 base, with 14 bases between them. CDR1 and CDR2 from the germline V gene are DFQATT and SNEGSKA (reference sequence). The sequence was collected from a man aged 18 to 29 who received the YFV17D yellow fever vaccine. Specimen: PBMCs, collected on the day of the first yellow fever vaccination. The genes are TRBV20-1 and TRBJ2-3; TRBD2 might be the D (5 bases). This CDR3 reads CSARRVHPRTDTQYF. The CDR3 nucleotides read TGCAGTGCTAGGAGGGTCCACCCCCGCACAGATACGCAGTATTTT.